One sample yielded the 19 T cell receptor beta chains listed below, sequenced in a study of blood T cell repertoires in COVID-19 (dated by TCRdb to between 2020 and 2021). Libraries came from the immunoSEQ multiplex PCR assay. Sourced from immuneACCESS, this table was stored by TCRdb with only in-frame sequences that have V and J called. A share of the clones is absent; for the studies checked, an unresolved V gene accounts for under half, and the remainder has no known explanation. The sample includes around 250,000 clones, with approximately 91% observed a single time. Of the sample, around 1.3% falls within the top ten clones. The sample was PBMCs or T cells enriched from blood (not recorded which). These TCRs come from a human donor in a cohort exposed to, infected with or recovered from COVID-19 (not recorded which). The donor label of this sample is uncertain.

This chain uses TRBV7-8 with TRBJ1-1, with TRBD1 matching over 8 bases. The trim removed 5 bases at V and 5 bases at J, leaving 10 bases unmatched. Germline CDR1 reads SGHVS; CDR2 reads FQNEAQ. The CDR3 spans 15 residues. The CDR3 nucleotides read TGTGCCAGCAGCCCGCGGACAGGGAGGAGGACTGAAGCTTTCTTT. This sequence encodes CASSPRTGRRTEAFF.

The gene calls are TRBV21-1 and TRBJ1-2. TRBV21-1 is a pseudogene locus. The CDR3 runs 15 residues. CDR3 nucleotide sequence: TGTGCCAGCAGCAAAAGGAATCTAGGGAGCTATGGCTACACCTTC. Its protein product is CASSKRNLGSYGYTF.

The genes are TRBV6-5 and TRBJ2-7, with unresolved D. The CDR3 is 13 residues long. Between the trimmed V and J ends, which lost 4 bases and 0 bases, there was a span of 7 bases. CDR1 MNHEY and CDR2 SVGAGI come from the germline V gene. The CDR3 DNA reads TGTGCCAGCAGTTTCCAGTTCTCCTACGAGCAGTACTTC. This encodes CASSFQFSYEQYF.

V gene TRBV30 combines with J gene TRBJ2-2; D may be TRBD1 (6 bases). Germline V gives CDR1 GTSNPN, CDR2 SVGIG (reference sequence). Trimming removed 3 bases at V and 0 bases at J, with 11 bases between. CDR3 size: 15 residues. CDR3 protein: CAWRSDSANTGELFF. CDR3 DNA sequence: TGTGCCTGGAGGTCGGACAGCGCGAACACCGGGGAGCTGTTTTTT. The whole variable domain, remainder taken from reference TRBV30 and TRBJ2-2, is SQTIHQWPATLVQPVGSPLSLECTVEGTSNPNLYWYRQAAGRGLQLLFYSVGIGQISSEVPQNLSASRPQDRQFILSSKKLLLSDSGFYLCAWRSDSANTGELFFGEGSRLTVL.

This clone appeared once. The V call is TRBV2, the J call TRBJ1-4; D is uncertain. Germline assignment: CDR1 SNHLY and CDR2 FYNNEI. The length of the CDR3 is 14 residues. With 0 bases removed from V and 4 bases from J, the gap between germline ends came to 6 bases. In DNA, the CDR3 is TGTGCCAGCAGTGAAGCGACTCGTAATGAAAAACTGTTTTTT. Translating gives CASSEATRNEKLFF.

The chain carries TRBV11-3 and TRBJ2-1, with TRBD1 as a possible D gene (6 bases). Germline V CDR1 and CDR2: SGHNT, YENEEA. Trimming removed 4 bases at V and 6 bases at J, with 13 bases between. This CDR3 has 14 amino acids. CDR3 nucleotide sequence: TGTGCCAGCAGCTCCAGGGGCCTGGGCAATGAGCAGTTCTTC. Amino acids: CASSSRGLGNEQFF.

This chain links TRBV20-1 with TRBJ2-5, with 8 bases identical to TRBD1. This CDR3 comprises 11 residues. V lost 5 bases, J lost 4 bases, and 0 bases stayed unmatched. Germline CDR1 DFQATT, CDR2 SNEGSKA (reference sequence). Here the CDR3 reads CSADRGETQYF. CDR3 nucleotide sequence: TGCAGTGCTGACAGGGGAGAGACCCAGTACTTC.

The count of this clone is one. The CDR3 is CASSFDRGRNTEAFF. CDR3 bases: TGTGCCAGCAGCTTCGACAGGGGGCGGAACACTGAAGCTTTCTTT. V gene TRBV7-3 combines with J gene TRBJ1-1; TRBD1 agrees at 10 bases. With V trimmed by 3 bases and J by 1 base, 2 bases remained unmatched. CDR1 is SGHTA, CDR2 FQGTGA, per germline. This CDR3 has 15 amino acids.

The chain recombines TRBV6-2 or TRBV6-3 with TRBJ1-2; 8 bases map to TRBD1. Looked up from germline, CDR1 is MNHEY and CDR2 is SVGEGT. The CDR3 consists of 15 residues. J lost 4 bases, V lost 7 bases, and 11 bases had no gene match. CDR3 sequence: CASIPRGRGGYGYTF. The DNA of the CDR3 is TGTGCCAGCATCCCCAGGGGGCGCGGAGGCTATGGCTACACCTTC.

The chain links TRBV19 to TRBJ2-2; D is possibly TRBD2 (7 bases). Trimming took off 4 bases at V and 4 bases at J, with 16 bases between the two ends. CDR1 and CDR2 (germline): LNHDA, SQIVND (reference sequence). The CDR3 totals 16 residues. The CDR3 reads CASSNPRGGGTGELFF. The CDR3 DNA sequence: TGTGCCAGTAGTAATCCCCGGGGAGGGGGCACCGGGGAGCTGTTTTTT.

The rearrangement joins TRBV6-5 to TRBJ1-2; D perhaps matches TRBD1 (5 bases). Germline V gene sequence: CDR1 MNHEY, CDR2 SVGAGI. This CDR3 region has 14 residues. Trimming cost V 3 bases and J 4 bases, with 12 bases left between them. As DNA, the CDR3 is TGTGCCAGCAGTTATGGGGGGTGGGGCTATGGCTACACCTTC. Protein: CASSYGGWGYGYTF.

J is TRBJ1-1 and V is TRBV24-1; TRBD1 matches 8 bases. Germline assignment: CDR1 KGHDR and CDR2 SFDVKD. The CDR3 runs to 13 residues. V gave up 7 bases and J gave up 10 bases; unmatched junction bases: 10. DNA of the CDR3: TGTGCCACCAGGGACACGAGACAGGGGCGAGCTTTCTTT. Translating gives CATRDTRQGRAFF.

The J gene is TRBJ1-2, the V gene TRBV2; 9 nucleotides line up with TRBD1. The CDR3 runs to 13 residues. Germline V gene data show CDR1 as SNHLY and CDR2 as FYNNEI. J was trimmed by 7 bases and V by 6 bases; bases with no gene match: 6. CDR3 coding DNA: TGTGCCAGCAGCGCGGACAGGGGAGGTGGCTACACCTTC. This encodes CASSADRGGGYTF.

The rearrangement uses TRBV5-1 and TRBJ1-1, with D possibly being TRBD1 (5 bases). Germline loops: CDR1 SGHRS, CDR2 YFSETQ. With 2 bases removed from V and 3 bases from J, the gap between germline ends came to 14 bases. There are 15 residues in the CDR3. The CDR3: CASSFAGLGDTEAFF. The CDR3 region has the DNA TGCGCCAGCAGCTTCGCAGGGCTTGGGGACACTGAAGCTTTCTTT.

This chain connects TRBV3-1 (or the pseudogene TRBV3-2) to TRBJ2-3, with TRBD2 matching over 7 bases. The CDR3 loop spans 13 amino acids. V shed 3 bases, J shed 6 bases, and the junction held 3 bases outside the gene matches. The V gene's germline CDR1 is LGHDT and CDR2 YNNKEL (reference sequence). The CDR3: CASSQVLADTQYF. The CDR3 DNA reads TGTGCCAGCAGCCAGGTACTAGCGGATACGCAGTATTTT.

This sequence joins TRBV24-1 and TRBJ2-1, with TRBD1 matching 7 bases. With 2 bases clipped from V and 0 bases from J, the junction kept 6 bases outside the gene matches. Germline-derived CDR1 and CDR2 are KGHDR and SFDVKD. This CDR3 has 17 residues. CDR3 in DNA: TGTGCCACCAGTGATTCGACAGGGAAACACTCCTACAATGAGCAGTTCTTC. The encoded protein is CATSDSTGKHSYNEQFF.

This clone was detected once. The chain has TRBV4-1 and TRBJ2-2, with 8 bases lining up with TRBD1. The CDR3 runs to 19 residues. CDR1 and CDR2 from the germline V gene are MGHRA and YSYEKL. V was clipped by 3 bases and J by 1 base; unmatched bases: 13. CDR3 sequence (DNA): TGCGCCAGCAGCCAGCTTGGCGCCAGGGGGCGTTGGAACACCGGGGAGCTGTTTTTT. Translating it yields CASSQLGARGRWNTGELFF.

The chain combines TRBV7-2 with TRBJ1-5; maybe TRBD1 (5 bases). The germline gives CDR1 SGHTA, CDR2 FQGNSA. The CDR3 is 14 amino acids. Trimming shortened V by 5 bases and J by 1 base, and 9 bases separated the two germline ends. CDR3 nucleotide sequence: TGTGCCAGCAGCGGGGGGTGGAGCAATCAGCCCCAGCATTTT. Its protein product is CASSGGWSNQPQHF.

The chain combines TRBV4-1 with TRBJ2-1; TRBD2 is a possible D gene (6 bases). This CDR3 has 17 residues. The V and J ends lost 1 base and 6 bases respectively, with 19 bases between them. Germline V lookup: CDR1 MGHRA, CDR2 YSYEKL. The CDR3 DNA reads TGCGCCAGCAGCCAAGGTTCTGTAAGCGGGCCCCTCAATGAGCAGTTCTTC. This gives the protein CASSQGSVSGPLNEQFF.